This T cell receptor beta chain came from a study of a mutant IDH1 vaccine in newly diagnosed glioma. In the study overall: Earlier therapy was either radiotherapy, temozolomide, or both, and most got both.

The V gene's germline CDR1 is SEHNR and CDR2 FQNEAQ (reference sequence). The CDR3 is 12 residues long. Unmatched junction bases numbered 4, after V lost 3 bases and J lost 10 bases. Study observations and caveats: The authors found pseudoprogression apparently unrelated to changes in top peripheral T cell clonotypes.

This clone was recorded only once. Its antigen remains unknown. The sample's time point: week 5, during vaccination. Vaccination comprised doses that each held 300 ug of mutant IDH1 20-mer peptide, plus topical imiquimod. The data were produced by immunoSEQ multiplex PCR, yet TCRdb's version contains in-frame clones alone and is incomplete. The sample includes more than 25,000 clones, 65% to 80% of them seen just once. This clonotype was sampled from a man between 35 and 55 years old with glioma. Some clones in this sample may be carry-over from other donors' samples. The V and J genes are TRBV7-9 and TRBJ1-2, with 8 bases lining up with TRBD1. The sample here was PBMCs, taken from a glioma patient whose treatment included an IDH1 peptide vaccine. CDR3: CASSFDRGFYTF. In nucleotides, the CDR3 is TGTGCCAGCAGCTTTGACAGGGGTTTCTACACCTTC.